This T cell receptor beta chain was captured by sequencing in a study of T-cell memory formation after mild COVID-19. Whole-study results and caveats: The study found balanced CD4/CD8 in clones contracting day 15 to 85 and a CD4+ lean in later expanders. The finding that pre-infection memory included some responding clones suggested that cross-reactive memory joined.

TCRdb reprocessed the 5' RACE reads via MiXCR and lists one record per CDR3 protein. The sample contains roughly 310,000 distinct CDR3 sequences, 15% to 20% of which appear only once. The germline V gene has CDR1 SGHRS and CDR2 YFSETQ. The CDR3 length is 15 residues. V was clipped by 0 bases and J by 0 bases, with 7 bases between them. This clonotype came up a few times. Antigen specificity is unknown. The chain carries TRBV5-1 and TRBJ1-3; no firm D call. Material: PBMCs or a T cell subset sorted from them (not recorded which). This receptor was taken from a man aged 18 to 29 who had mild COVID-19 (a few samples of this study predate the infection). Cell type and time point are not known. CDR3 nucleotide sequence: TGCGCCAGCAGCTTGGACATTTCCTCTGGAAACACCATATATTTT. It specifies CASSLDISSGNTIYF.